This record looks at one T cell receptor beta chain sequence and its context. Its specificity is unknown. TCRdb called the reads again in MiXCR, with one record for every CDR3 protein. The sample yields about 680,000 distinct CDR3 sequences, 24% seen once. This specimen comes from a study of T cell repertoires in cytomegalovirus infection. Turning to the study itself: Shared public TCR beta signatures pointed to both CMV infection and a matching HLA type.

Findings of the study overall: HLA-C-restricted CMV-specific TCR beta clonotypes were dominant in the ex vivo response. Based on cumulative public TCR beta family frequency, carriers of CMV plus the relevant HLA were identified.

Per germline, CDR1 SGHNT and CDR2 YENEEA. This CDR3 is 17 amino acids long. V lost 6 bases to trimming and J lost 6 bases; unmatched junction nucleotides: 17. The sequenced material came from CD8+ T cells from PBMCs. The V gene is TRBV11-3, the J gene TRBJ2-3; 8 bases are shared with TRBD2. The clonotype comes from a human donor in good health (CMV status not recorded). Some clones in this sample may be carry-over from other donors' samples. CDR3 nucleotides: TGTGCCAGCAGTGCCTGGTCCGGGGGGGACGAGAAGGATACGCAGTATTTT. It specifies CASSAWSGGDEKDTQYF. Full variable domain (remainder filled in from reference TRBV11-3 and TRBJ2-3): EAGVVQSPRYKIIEKKQPVAFWCNPISGHNTLYWYLQNLGQGPELLIRYENEEAVDDSQLPKDRFSAERLKGVDSTLKIQPAELGDSAVYLCASSAWSGGDEKDTQYFGPGTRLTVL.